This T cell receptor beta chain was profiled in a study of CD8+CD57+ T cells in acquired aplastic anemia. Study-wide results and limits: Patients shared approximately 30 CD8+ CDR3 sequences with controls.

TCR beta VDJ and CDR3 profiles were obtained from a genomic DNA template. TCRdb called the reads again in MiXCR, with one record for every CDR3 protein. The sample holds 150,000 to 200,000 distinct CDR3 sequences, around half seen once. The patients chosen for sequencing had shown expansion of CD8+CD57+ cells (detected by flow cytometry). Trimming removed 4 bases from V and 7 bases from J; junction bases left unmatched: 7. This CDR3 spans 13 amino acids. In germline, CDR1 is SGHAT, CDR2 FQDESV (reference sequence). As to this clonotype: As yet, its antigen is unknown.

The source of this sequence is a human donor with aplastic anemia. This chain links TRBV11-1 with TRBJ2-7, with TRBD2 matching 7 bases. Source material: sorted CD4+, CD8+, or CD8+CD57+ T cells (not recorded which) from PBMCs. CDR3 loop: CASSSRLAGEQYF. CDR3 DNA: TGTGCCAGCAGCTCCCGACTAGCAGGGGAGCAGTACTTC.